Following are 8 T cell receptor beta chains from one sample sequenced in a study of blood T cells in healthy people across ages. The use of a sample-barcoded 5' primer and a J-beta primer mix characterized a second PCR of roughly 7 to 11 cycles. TCRdb reprocessed the 5' RACE reads via MiXCR and lists one record per CDR3 protein. The table has more than 700,000 distinct CDR3 sequences, 50% to 65% seen once. The sample comprised blood. Every receptor here comes from a man at least 80 years old in good health.

This clonotype was seen more than once but under ten times. The chain joins TRBV28 to TRBJ2-4; D is ambiguous. Deletions cut 5 bases from V and 13 bases from J, with 15 bases between. The CDR3 totals 12 residues. CDR1 is MDHEN and CDR2 is SYDVKM in the germline V gene. This CDR3 is CASSQRTDVQYF. The CDR3 nucleotides are TGTGCCAGCAGTCAAAGGACCGACGTGCAGTACTTC.

This clonotype has only a few counts. The V and J genes are TRBV7-8 and TRBJ2-7; D might be TRBD1 (6 bases). The CDR3 runs to 17 residues. Trimming removed 5 bases at V and 7 bases at J, with 27 bases between. Germline V gene data show CDR1 as SGHVS and CDR2 as FQNEAQ. The CDR3 nucleotides are TGTGCCAGCAGCCTAACAGGGAGAGCCATTTATCAGAGGGAGCAGTACTTC. The encoded protein is CASSLTGRAIYQREQYF.

This clonotype was counted a few times. The rearrangement uses TRBV20-1 and TRBJ2-1; 13 positions agree with TRBD2. Trimming took 6 bases from V and 7 from J; bases not matched to a gene: 18. From germline, CDR1 is DFQATT and CDR2 SNEGSKA (reference sequence). The length of the CDR3 is 18 residues. CDR3 region: CSADLLGPGLAGRNEQFF. CDR3 DNA: TGCAGTGCCGACCTCCTGGGACCGGGACTAGCGGGGAGGAATGAGCAGTTCTTC.

This clonotype was recorded a few times. The chain couples TRBV28 to TRBJ2-5, with D possibly matching TRBD2 (5 bases). The J call may be faulty, since TRBJ2-7 better matches the DNA end. This CDR3 spans 15 amino acids. The V gene's germline CDR1 is MDHEN and CDR2 SYDVKM. The CDR3: CASSLFGIGQDEQYF. The CDR3 nucleotides are TGTGCCAGCAGTTTATTCGGGATCGGGCAGGACGAGCAGTACTTC.

The rearrangement links TRBV7-9 to TRBJ1-2; no firm D call. The germline V gene encodes CDR1 SEHNR and CDR2 FQNEAQ (reference sequence). The CDR3 sequence is 14 residues long. Trimming took off 0 bases at V and 4 bases at J, with 9 bases between the two ends. The CDR3: CASSLAGEGYGYTF. CDR3 nucleotides: TGTGCCAGCAGCTTAGCTGGGGAGGGCTATGGCTACACCTTC.

As to this clonotype: The junction departs from the called germline gene at one end, perhaps through a read error. The V gene is TRBV6-2 or TRBV6-3, the J gene TRBJ2-3, with D perhaps matching TRBD1 (6 bases). The CDR3 totals 17 residues. Germline V gene data show CDR1 as MNHEY and CDR2 as SVGEGT. CDR3 sequence reads: CAGSYSRGAASTDTQYF. The DNA for the CDR3 is TGTGCCGGCAGTTACTCCAGGGGAGCGGCTAGCACAGATACGCAGTATTTT.

This chain joins TRBV7-3 and TRBJ2-7, with TRBD1 identical over 10 bases. The ends lost 3 bases at V and 3 bases at J; junction bases unmatched: 5. CDR1 is SGHTA, CDR2 FQGTGA, per germline. This CDR3 is 15 amino acids long. In DNA, the CDR3 is TGTGCCAGCAGCTTGTCCGGGACAGGGGTCTACGAGCAGTACTTC. This gives the protein CASSLSGTGVYEQYF.

The sample holds a few counts of this clonotype. The V call is TRBV6-1, the J call TRBJ2-1; 10 positions match TRBD1. The length of the CDR3 is 17 residues. Trimming removed 6 bases from V and 7 bases from J; junction bases left unmatched: 15. CDR1 and CDR2 (germline): MNHNS, SASEGT. The CDR3 spells CASSPRPGQGSLNEQFF. Here the CDR3 DNA reads TGTGCCAGCAGCCCAAGACCGGGACAGGGGAGTTTAAATGAGCAGTTCTTC.